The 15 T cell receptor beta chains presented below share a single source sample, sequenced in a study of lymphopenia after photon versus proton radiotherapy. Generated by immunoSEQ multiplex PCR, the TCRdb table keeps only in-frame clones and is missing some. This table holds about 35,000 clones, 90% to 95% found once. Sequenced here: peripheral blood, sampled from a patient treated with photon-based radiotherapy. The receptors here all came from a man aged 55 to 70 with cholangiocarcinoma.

The CDR3 region is CASSLNPFGGSTDTQYF. DNA of the CDR3: TGTGCCAGCAGCTTAAATCCCTTCGGCGGTAGCACAGATACGCAGTATTTT. This chain uses TRBV7-9 with TRBJ2-3; D unclear. Trimming removed 2 bases from V and 0 bases from J, with 15 bases in between. Per germline, CDR1 SEHNR and CDR2 FQNEAQ (reference sequence). The CDR3 is 17 residues long.

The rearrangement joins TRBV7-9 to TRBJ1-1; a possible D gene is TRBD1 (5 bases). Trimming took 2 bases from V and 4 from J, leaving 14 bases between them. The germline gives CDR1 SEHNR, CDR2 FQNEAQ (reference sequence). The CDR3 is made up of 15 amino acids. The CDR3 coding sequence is TGTGCCAGCAGCTTATTGGGAGGGGTGAGCACTGAAGCTTTCTTT. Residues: CASSLLGGVSTEAFF.

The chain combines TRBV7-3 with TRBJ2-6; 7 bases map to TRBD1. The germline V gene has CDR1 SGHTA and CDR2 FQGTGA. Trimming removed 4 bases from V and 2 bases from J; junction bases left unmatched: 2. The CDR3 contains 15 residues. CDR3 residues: CASSSTGTGANVLTF. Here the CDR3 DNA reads TGTGCCAGCAGCTCGACAGGGACTGGGGCCAACGTCCTGACTTTC.

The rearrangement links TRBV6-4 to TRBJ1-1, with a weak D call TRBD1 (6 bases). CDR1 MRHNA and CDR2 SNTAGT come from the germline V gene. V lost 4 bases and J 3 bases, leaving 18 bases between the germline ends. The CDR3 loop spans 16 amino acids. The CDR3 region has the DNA TGTGCCAGCAGTGGTAAAAAGACAGGTCAGGACACTGAAGCTTTCTTT. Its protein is CASSGKKTGQDTEAFF.

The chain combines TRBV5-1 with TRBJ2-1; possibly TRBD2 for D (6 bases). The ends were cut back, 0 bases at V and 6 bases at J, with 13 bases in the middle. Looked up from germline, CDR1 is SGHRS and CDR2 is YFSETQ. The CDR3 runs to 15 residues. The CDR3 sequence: CASSLEWGRSNEQFF. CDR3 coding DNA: TGCGCCAGCAGCTTGGAGTGGGGGAGGAGCAATGAGCAGTTCTTC. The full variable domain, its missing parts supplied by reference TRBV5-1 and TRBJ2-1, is KAGVTQTPRYLIKTRGQQVTLSCSPISGHRSVSWYQQTPGQGLQFLFEYFSETQRNKGNFPGRFSGRQFSNSRSEMNVSTLELGDSALYLCASSLEWGRSNEQFFGPGTRLTVL.

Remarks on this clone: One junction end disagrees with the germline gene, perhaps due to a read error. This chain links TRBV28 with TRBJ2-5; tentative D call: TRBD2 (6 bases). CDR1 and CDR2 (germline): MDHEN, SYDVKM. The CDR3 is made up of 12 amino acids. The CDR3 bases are TGTGCCAGCAGTTTACGGGGGACCCTGTTTGACTTC. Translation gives CASSLRGTLFDF.

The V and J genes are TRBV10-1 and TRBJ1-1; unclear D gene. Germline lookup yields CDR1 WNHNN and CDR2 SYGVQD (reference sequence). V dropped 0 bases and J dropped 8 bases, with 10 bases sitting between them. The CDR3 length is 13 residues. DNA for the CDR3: TGCGCCAGCAGTGAGTCGGGCGGCGGAGAAGCTTTCTTT. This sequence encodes CASSESGGGEAFF.

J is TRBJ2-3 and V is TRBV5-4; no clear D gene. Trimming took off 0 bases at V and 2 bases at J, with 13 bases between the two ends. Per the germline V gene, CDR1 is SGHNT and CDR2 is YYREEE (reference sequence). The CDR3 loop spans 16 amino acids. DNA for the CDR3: TGTGCCAGCAGCTTGGAGATCGGTCTCACCACAGATACGCAGTATTTT. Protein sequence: CASSLEIGLTTDTQYF.

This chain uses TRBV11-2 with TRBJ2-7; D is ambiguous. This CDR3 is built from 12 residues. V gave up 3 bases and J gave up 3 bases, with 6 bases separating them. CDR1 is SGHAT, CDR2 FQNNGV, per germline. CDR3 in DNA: TGTGCCAGCAGCTTTTGGGGCTACGAGCAGTACTTC. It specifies CASSFWGYEQYF.

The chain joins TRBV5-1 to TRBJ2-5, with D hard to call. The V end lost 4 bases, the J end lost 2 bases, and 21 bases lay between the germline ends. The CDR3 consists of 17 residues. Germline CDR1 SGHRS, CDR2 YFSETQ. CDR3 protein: CASSPGSRRAIQETQYF. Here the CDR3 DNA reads TGCGCCAGCAGCCCCGGAAGCCGACGGGCCATACAAGAGACCCAGTACTTC.

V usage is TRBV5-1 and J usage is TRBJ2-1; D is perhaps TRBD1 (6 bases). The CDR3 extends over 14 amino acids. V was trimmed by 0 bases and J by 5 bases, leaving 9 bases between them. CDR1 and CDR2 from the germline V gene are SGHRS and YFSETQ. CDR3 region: CASSLAGANNEQFF. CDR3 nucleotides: TGCGCCAGCAGCTTGGCAGGGGCAAACAATGAGCAGTTCTTC.

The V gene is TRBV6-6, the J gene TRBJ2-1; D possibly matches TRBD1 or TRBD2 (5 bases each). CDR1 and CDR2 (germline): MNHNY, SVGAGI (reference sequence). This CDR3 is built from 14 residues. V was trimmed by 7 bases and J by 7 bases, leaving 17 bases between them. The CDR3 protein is CASNPLWGSNEQFF. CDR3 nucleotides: TGTGCCAGCAATCCCCTGTGGGGGTCGAATGAGCAGTTCTTC.

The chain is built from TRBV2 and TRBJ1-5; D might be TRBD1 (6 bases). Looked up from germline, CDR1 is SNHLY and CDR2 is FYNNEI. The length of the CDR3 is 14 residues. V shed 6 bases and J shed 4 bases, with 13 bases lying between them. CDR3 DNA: TGTGCCAGCAGCAGGGGATTTGGTAATCAGCCCCAGCATTTT. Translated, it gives CASSRGFGNQPQHF.

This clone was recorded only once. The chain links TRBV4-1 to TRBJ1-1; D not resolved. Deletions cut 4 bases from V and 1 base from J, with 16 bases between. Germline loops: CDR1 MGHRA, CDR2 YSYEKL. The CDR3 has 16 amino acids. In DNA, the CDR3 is TGCGCCAGCAGCCCTGGGAGGACGGCATCGAACACTGAAGCTTTCTTT. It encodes CASSPGRTASNTEAFF.

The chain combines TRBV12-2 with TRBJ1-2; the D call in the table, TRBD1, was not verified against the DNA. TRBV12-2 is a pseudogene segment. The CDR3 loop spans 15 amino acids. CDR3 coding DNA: TGTGCAAGTCGCTTACAAGGGACAGGGGGGTGTGCCTACACCTTC. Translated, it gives CASRLQGTGGCAYTF.